This TCR beta chain was profiled in a study of blood T cell repertoires in COVID-19. Measured with immunoSEQ multiplex PCR; TCRdb has only the in-frame clones, and not every one. This sample has about 330,000 clones, with approximately 88% found just once. Germline V gene lookup returns CDR1 SGHTA and CDR2 FQGTGA. The CDR3 covers 14 residues. V lost 3 bases to trimming and J lost 3 bases, with 10 bases between them. This sequence originates from a man under 40 who had recovered from COVID-19. Sequencing was carried out using PBMCs or T cells enriched from blood (not recorded which). This chain uses TRBV7-3 with TRBJ2-3, with a possible D match to TRBD2 (6 bases). The CDR3 protein is CASSFLGGTDTQYF. CDR3 DNA: TGTGCCAGCAGCTTCCTAGGAGGGACAGATACGCAGTATTTT.